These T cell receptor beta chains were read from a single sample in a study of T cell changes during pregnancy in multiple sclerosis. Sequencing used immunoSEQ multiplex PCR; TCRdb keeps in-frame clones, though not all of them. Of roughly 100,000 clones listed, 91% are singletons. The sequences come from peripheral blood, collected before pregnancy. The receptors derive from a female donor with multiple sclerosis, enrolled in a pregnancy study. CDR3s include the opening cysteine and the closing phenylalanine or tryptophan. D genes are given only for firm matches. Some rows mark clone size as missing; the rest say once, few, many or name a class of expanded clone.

CASSTKGRDWETQYF | TGTGCCAGCAGTACTAAGGGTCGGGACTGGGAGACCCAGTACTTC | TRBJ2-5 | . | . | TRBV6-6
CASTQLDEQFF | TGTGCCAGCACTCAACTCGATGAGCAGTTCTTC | TRBJ2-1 | once | . | TRBV6-1
CSALDLEQYF | TGCAGTGCTCTGGACTTAGAGCAGTACTTC | TRBJ2-7 | . | . | TRBV20-1
CAWSVGVLTEAFF | TGTGCCTGGAGTGTTGGTGTACTCACTGAAGCTTTCTTT | TRBJ1-1 | few | . | TRBV30
CASSESAGGQGTDTQYF | TGTGCCAGCAGTGAGTCGGCGGGGGGGCAGGGCACAGATACGCAGTATTTT | TRBJ2-3 | . | TRBD2 | TRBV6-1
CASSLAGGGEKLFF | TGTGCCAGCAGCTTAGCAGGGGGTGGTGAAAAACTGTTTTTT | TRBJ1-4 | . | . | TRBV7-6
CASSSGGQGAYEQYF | TGTGCCAGCAGCTCCGGGGGGCAGGGGGCGTACGAGCAGTACTTC | TRBJ2-7 | . | . | TRBV9
CASRNPEQPWPQHF | TGTGCCAGCAGGAACCCAGAACAGCCGTGGCCCCAGCATTTT | TRBJ1-5 | . | . | TRBV2
CASSPWGLAGSKTYEQYF | TGTGCCAGCAGTCCCTGGGGACTAGCGGGCTCCAAAACCTACGAGCAGTACTTC | TRBJ2-7 | . | TRBD2 | TRBV28
CASSAGIGFTEAFF | TGTGCCAGCAGCGCAGGGATCGGATTCACTGAAGCTTTCTTT | TRBJ1-1 | few | . | TRBV7-2
CASSLGGQRNTEAFF | TGTGCCAGCAGCTTGGGAGGGCAGAGGAACACTGAAGCTTTCTTT | TRBJ1-1 | . | . | TRBV11-3
CASSASLVPNTEAFF | TGTGCCAGCAGCGCCTCTCTCGTCCCGAACACTGAAGCTTTCTTT | TRBJ1-1 | once | . | TRBV9
CASSTTSGGDYNEQFF | TGTGCCAGCAGTACTACTAGCGGGGGGGACTACAATGAGCAGTTCTTC | TRBJ2-1 | many | TRBD2 | TRBV6-4
CASHPTDRANSPLHF | TGTGCCAGCCACCCCACGGACAGGGCTAATTCACCCCTCCACTTT | TRBJ1-6 | . | TRBD1 | TRBV11-2
CASSLSGRYNSPLHF | TGTGCCAGCAGTTTGAGTGGGAGGTATAATTCACCCCTCCACTTT | TRBJ1-6 | . | . | TRBV27
CASSLSRGRTEEEKLFF | TGTGCCAGCAGCTTATCCAGGGGCCGGACGGAGGAGGAAAAACTGTTTTTT | TRBJ1-4 | . | . | TRBV7-9
CASSQEKGLGYTF | TGCGCCAGCAGCCAAGAAAAGGGGCTGGGCTACACCTTC | TRBJ1-2 | few | . | TRBV4-3
CASSGVTGGNSPLHF | TGTGCCAGCAGCGGGGTAACAGGGGGCAATTCACCCCTCCACTTT | TRBJ1-6 | . | TRBD1 | TRBV7-9
CASSSHRDRGRDNEKLFF | TGCGCCAGCAGCTCCCACCGGGACAGGGGGCGCGATAATGAAAAACTGTTTTTT | TRBJ1-4 | . | TRBD1 | TRBV5-1
CASSLGGRASWFSYEQYF | TGCGCCAGCAGCTTGGGGGGCAGGGCTTCGTGGTTCTCCTACGAGCAGTACTTC | TRBJ2-7 | . | . | TRBV5-1
CASSLGQNNSPLHF | TGTGCCAGCAGCCTTGGACAGAACAATTCACCCCTCCACTTT | TRBJ1-6 | . | . | TRBV4-2
CASLVSGMGYEQYF | TGTGCCAGCCTAGTTAGCGGGATGGGCTACGAGCAGTACTTC | TRBJ2-7 | . | TRBD2 | TRBV2
CASSNFYGYTF | TGTGCCAGCAGCAACTTCTATGGCTACACCTTC | TRBJ1-2 | few | . | TRBV21-1
CASSLEAGGTGELFF | TGTGCCAGCAGCTTGGAAGCGGGGGGTACCGGGGAGCTGTTTTTT | TRBJ2-2 | few | TRBD2 | TRBV7-2
CASSPSGDNQPQHF | TGTGCCAGCAGCCCTAGCGGAGATAATCAGCCCCAGCATTTT | TRBJ1-5 | . | . | TRBV9
CASSFDRDERTGELFF | TGTGCCAGCAGTTTCGACAGGGATGAAAGGACCGGGGAGCTGTTTTTT | TRBJ2-2 | . | TRBD1 | TRBV6-5
CASSLLSGNSPLHF | TGTGCCAGCAGCTTACTTTCCGGGAATTCACCCCTCCACTTT | TRBJ1-6 | . | . | TRBV7-2
CASSLGAGKYNEQFF | TGTGCCAGCAGCTTAGGGGCGGGAAAGTACAATGAGCAGTTCTTC | TRBJ2-1 | . | . | TRBV7-6
CASSQEGRTGDGVTEAFF | TGTGCCAGCAGCCAAGAAGGTCGGACAGGGGATGGAGTTACTGAAGCTTTCTTT | TRBJ1-1 | once | TRBD1 | TRBV14
CASSLPGDTQYF | TGTGCCAGCAGTTTACCGGGAGATACGCAGTATTTT | TRBJ2-3 | . | . | TRBV27
CASSTRDRGNHYGYTF | TGCGCCAGCAGCACCCGGGACAGGGGGAACCACTATGGCTACACCTTC | TRBJ1-2 | . | TRBD1 | TRBV5-1
CASSQTGTTSSYEQYF | TGTGCCAGCTCACAAACAGGGACGACGAGCTCCTACGAGCAGTACTTC | TRBJ2-7 | . | . | TRBV18
CASSLSFGEQYF | TGTGCCAGCAGTTTATCATTCGGCGAGCAGTACTTC | TRBJ2-7 | . | . | TRBV28
CASSLSGDSNQPQHF | TGTGCCAGCAGCTTATCAGGGGATAGCAATCAGCCCCAGCATTTT | TRBJ1-5 | . | . | TRBV7-9
CATSRVSGSSYNSPLHF | TGTGCCACCAGCAGAGTGTCCGGGAGTTCCTATAATTCACCCCTCCACTTT | TRBJ1-6 | . | . | TRBV15
CASSAPGEYEQYF | TGTGCCAGCAGCGCCCCGGGGGAGTACGAGCAGTACTTC | TRBJ2-7 | . | . | TRBV5-4
CASSGGATGELFF | TGTGCCAGCAGCGGAGGGGCCACCGGGGAGCTGTTTTTT | TRBJ2-2 | . | . | TRBV7-5
CASRGTSGLYTDTQYF | TGTGCCAGCAGAGGGACTAGCGGCTTATACACAGATACGCAGTATTTT | TRBJ2-3 | . | TRBD2 | TRBV28
CASSRDGRGQETQYF | TGTGCCAGCAGCAGGGACGGGAGGGGGCAAGAGACCCAGTACTTC | TRBJ2-5 | . | TRBD2 | TRBV9
CASSSFQGRKTEAFF | TGTGCCAGCAGCTCCTTCCAGGGGCGGAAAACTGAAGCTTTCTTT | TRBJ1-1 | . | . | TRBV7-9
CSGLMTSTGELFF | TGCAGCGGACTGATGACTAGCACCGGGGAGCTGTTTTTT | TRBJ2-2 | . | . | TRBV29-1